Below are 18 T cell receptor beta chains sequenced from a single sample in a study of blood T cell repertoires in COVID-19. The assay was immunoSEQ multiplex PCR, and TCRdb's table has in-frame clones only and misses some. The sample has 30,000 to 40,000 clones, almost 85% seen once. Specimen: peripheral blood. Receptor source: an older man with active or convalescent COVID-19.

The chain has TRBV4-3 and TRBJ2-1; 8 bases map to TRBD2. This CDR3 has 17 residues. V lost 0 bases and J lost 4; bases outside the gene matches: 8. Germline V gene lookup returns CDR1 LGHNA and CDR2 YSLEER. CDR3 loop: CASSQDPPGGGYNEQFF. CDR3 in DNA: TGCGCCAGCAGCCAAGATCCCCCGGGAGGGGGGTACAATGAGCAGTTCTTC.

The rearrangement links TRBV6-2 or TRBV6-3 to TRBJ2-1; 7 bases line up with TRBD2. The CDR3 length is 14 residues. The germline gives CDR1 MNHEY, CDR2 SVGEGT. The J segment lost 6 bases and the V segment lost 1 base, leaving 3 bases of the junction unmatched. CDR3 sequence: CASSYWEGPNEQFF. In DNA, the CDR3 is TGTGCCAGCAGTTACTGGGAGGGACCCAATGAGCAGTTCTTC.

CDR3 loop: CASSLSSGSTGELFF. Here the CDR3 DNA reads TGTGCCAGCAGCTTATCTAGCGGGAGCACCGGGGAGCTGTTTTTT. The gene calls are TRBV7-6 and TRBJ2-2, with 10 bases aligning to TRBD2. J lost 4 bases, V lost 2 bases, and 1 base had no gene match. The germline V gene has CDR1 SGHVS and CDR2 FNYEAQ. This CDR3 is built from 15 residues.

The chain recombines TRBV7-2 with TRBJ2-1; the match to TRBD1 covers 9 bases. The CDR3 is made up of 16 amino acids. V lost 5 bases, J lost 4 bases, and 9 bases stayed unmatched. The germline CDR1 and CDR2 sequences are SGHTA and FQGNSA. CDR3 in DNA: TGTGCCAGCAGCACGCGGGACAGGGTCAGATACAATGAGCAGTTCTTC. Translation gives CASSTRDRVRYNEQFF.

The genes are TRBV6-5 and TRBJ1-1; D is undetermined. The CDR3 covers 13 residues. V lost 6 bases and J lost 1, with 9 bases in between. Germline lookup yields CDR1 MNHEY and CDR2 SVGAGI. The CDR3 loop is CASSSPSNTEAFF. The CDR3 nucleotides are TGTGCCAGCAGCTCCCCCTCGAACACTGAAGCTTTCTTT.

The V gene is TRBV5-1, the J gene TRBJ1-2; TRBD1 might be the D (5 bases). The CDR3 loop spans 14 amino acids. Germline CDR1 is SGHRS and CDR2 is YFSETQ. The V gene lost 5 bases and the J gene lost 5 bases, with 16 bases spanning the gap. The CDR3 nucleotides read TGCGCCAGCAGTAATGGTGGCGGGGGGTATGGCTACACCTTC. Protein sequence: CASSNGGGGYGYTF.

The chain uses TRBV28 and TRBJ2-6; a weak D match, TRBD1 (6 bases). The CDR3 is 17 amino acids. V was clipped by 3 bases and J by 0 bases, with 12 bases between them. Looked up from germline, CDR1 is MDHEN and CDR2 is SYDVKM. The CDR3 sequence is CASSLLGATSGANVLTF. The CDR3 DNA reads TGTGCCAGCAGTTTGCTGGGGGCTACCTCTGGGGCCAACGTCCTGACTTTC.

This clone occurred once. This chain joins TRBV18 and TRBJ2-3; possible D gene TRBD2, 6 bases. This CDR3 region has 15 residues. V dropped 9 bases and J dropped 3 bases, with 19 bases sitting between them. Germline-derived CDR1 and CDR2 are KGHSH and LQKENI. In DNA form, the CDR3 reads TGTGCCAGTTGTTTTGAGGGAGGATTTACAGATACGCAGTATTTT. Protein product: CASCFEGGFTDTQYF.

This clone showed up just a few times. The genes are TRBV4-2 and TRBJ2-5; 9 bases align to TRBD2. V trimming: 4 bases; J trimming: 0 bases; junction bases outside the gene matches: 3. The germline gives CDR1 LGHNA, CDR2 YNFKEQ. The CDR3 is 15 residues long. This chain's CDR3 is CASSPRTSDQETQYF. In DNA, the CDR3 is TGTGCCAGCAGCCCCCGGACTAGCGACCAAGAGACCCAGTACTTC.

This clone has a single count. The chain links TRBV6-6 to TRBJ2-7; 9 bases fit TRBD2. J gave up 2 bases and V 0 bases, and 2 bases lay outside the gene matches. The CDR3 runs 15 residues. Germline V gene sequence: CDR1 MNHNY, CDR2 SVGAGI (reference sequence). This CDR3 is CASSYSAGGPYEQYF. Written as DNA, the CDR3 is TGTGCCAGCAGTTACTCCGCGGGAGGGCCCTACGAGCAGTACTTC.

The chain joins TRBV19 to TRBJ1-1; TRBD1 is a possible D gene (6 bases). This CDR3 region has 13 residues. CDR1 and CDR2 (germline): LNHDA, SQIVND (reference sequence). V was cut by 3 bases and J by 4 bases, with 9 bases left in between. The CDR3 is CASSMEGGTEAFF. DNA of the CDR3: TGTGCCAGTAGTATGGAAGGGGGCACTGAAGCTTTCTTT.

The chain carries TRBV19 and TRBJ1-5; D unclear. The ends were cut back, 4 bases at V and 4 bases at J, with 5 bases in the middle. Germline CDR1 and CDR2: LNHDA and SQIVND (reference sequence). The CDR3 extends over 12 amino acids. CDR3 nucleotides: TGTGCCAGTAGTACGTATAATCAGCCCCAGCATTTT. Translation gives CASSTYNQPQHF.

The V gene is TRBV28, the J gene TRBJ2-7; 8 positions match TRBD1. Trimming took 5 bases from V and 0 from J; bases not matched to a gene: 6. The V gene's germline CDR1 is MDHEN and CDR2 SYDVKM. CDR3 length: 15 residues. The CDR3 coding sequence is TGTGCCAGCAGTCCCGGGACAGGCGTCTCCTACGAGCAGTACTTC. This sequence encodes CASSPGTGVSYEQYF. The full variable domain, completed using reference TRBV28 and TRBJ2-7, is DVKVTQSSRYLVKRTGEKVFLECVQDMDHENMFWYRQDPGLGLRLIYFSYDVKMKEKGDIPEGYSVSREKKERFSLILESASTNQTSMYLCASSPGTGVSYEQYFGPGTRLTVT.

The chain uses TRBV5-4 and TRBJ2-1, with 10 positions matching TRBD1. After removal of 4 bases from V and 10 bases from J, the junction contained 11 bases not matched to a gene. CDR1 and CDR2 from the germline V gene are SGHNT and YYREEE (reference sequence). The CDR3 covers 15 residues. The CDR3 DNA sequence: TGTGCCAGCAGCCCGCCGACAGGGGGCGGGTTGGAGCAGTTCTTC. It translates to CASSPPTGGGLEQFF.

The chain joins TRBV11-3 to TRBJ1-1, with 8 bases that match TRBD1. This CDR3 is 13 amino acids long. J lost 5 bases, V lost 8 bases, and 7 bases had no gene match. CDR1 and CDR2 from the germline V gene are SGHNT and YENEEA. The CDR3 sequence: CASGRGRGTEAFF. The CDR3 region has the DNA TGTGCCAGCGGCAGGGGGCGAGGGACTGAAGCTTTCTTT.

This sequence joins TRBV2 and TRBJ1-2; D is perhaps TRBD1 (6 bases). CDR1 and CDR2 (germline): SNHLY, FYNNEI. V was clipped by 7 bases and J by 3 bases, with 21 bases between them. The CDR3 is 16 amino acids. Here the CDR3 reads CASTLGGAGFDYGYTF. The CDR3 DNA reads TGTGCCAGCACCCTTGGGGGGGCAGGCTTTGACTATGGCTACACCTTC. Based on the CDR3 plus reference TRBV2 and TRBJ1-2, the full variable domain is EPEVTQTPSHQVTQMGQEVILRCVPISNHLYFYWYRQILGQKVEFLVSFYNNEISEKSEIFDDQFSVERPDGSNFTLKIRSTKLEDSAMYFCASTLGGAGFDYGYTFGSGTRLTVV.

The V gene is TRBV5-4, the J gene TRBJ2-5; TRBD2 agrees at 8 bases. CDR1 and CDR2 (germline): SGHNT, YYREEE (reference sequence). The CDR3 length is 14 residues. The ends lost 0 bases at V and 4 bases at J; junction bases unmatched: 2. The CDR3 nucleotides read TGTGCCAGCAGCTTGGCCGGGGGGGGAGAGACCCAGTACTTC. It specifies CASSLAGGGETQYF.

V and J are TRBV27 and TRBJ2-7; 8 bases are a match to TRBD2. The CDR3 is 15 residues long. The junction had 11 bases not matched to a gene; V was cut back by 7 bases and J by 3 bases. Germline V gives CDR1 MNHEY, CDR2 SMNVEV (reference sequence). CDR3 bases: TGTGCCAGCAAATTACTAGCGGCAGGACACTACGAGCAGTACTTC. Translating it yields CASKLLAAGHYEQYF.